One sample yielded the 9 T cell receptor beta chains listed below, sequenced in a study of blood T cell repertoires in COVID-19. Some clones are missing from TCRdb's copy, which holds only in-frame ones; the method was immunoSEQ multiplex PCR. The sample shows approximately 180,000 clones, more than 75% of them seen only once. Material: PBMCs or T cells enriched from blood (not recorded which). These receptor sequences come from a woman between 50 and 59 years old with acute COVID-19.

The rearrangement uses TRBV11-1 and TRBJ2-2, with 9 bases aligning to TRBD2. The CDR3 length is 15 residues. Germline V gene lookup returns CDR1 SGHAT and CDR2 FQDESV (reference sequence). Trimming at V came to 1 base and at J to 7 bases, leaving 4 bases not matched to a gene. The CDR3 DNA reads as TGTGCCAGCAGCTTAGAGGCGGGGGGGATCGGGGAGCTGTTTTTT. Protein sequence: CASSLEAGGIGELFF.

The chain recombines TRBV6-5 with TRBJ2-5; 7 bases agree with TRBD1. The CDR3 covers 15 residues. Germline V gene sequence: CDR1 MNHEY, CDR2 SVGAGI. The trim removed 2 bases at V and 2 bases at J, leaving 5 bases unmatched. The CDR3 DNA reads TGTGCCAGCAGTTACCGTAGGGGGCCTCAAGAGACCCAGTACTTC. This translates into CASSYRRGPQETQYF.

The chain couples TRBV7-8 to TRBJ2-5; a weak D match, TRBD2 (7 bases). V lost 5 bases and J 2 bases, leaving 15 bases between the germline ends. There are 15 residues in the CDR3. The V gene's germline CDR1 is SGHVS and CDR2 FQNEAQ. The CDR3 sequence is CASSPRGGVQETQYF. DNA for the CDR3: TGTGCCAGCAGCCCAAGAGGGGGGGTTCAAGAGACCCAGTACTTC.

The chain has TRBV3-1 (or the pseudogene TRBV3-2) and TRBJ1-2; the match to TRBD1 covers 10 bases. The CDR3 is 14 amino acids. Trimming took 4 bases from V and 7 from J; bases not matched to a gene: 6. Per germline, CDR1 LGHDT and CDR2 YNNKEL (reference sequence). CDR3 in DNA: TGTGCCAGCAGCCTCCGGGACAGGGGACGTGGCTACACCTTC. Translating it yields CASSLRDRGRGYTF.

The V call is TRBV24-1, the J call TRBJ1-2; tentative D call: TRBD1 (5 bases). V gave up 3 bases and J gave up 5 bases, with 15 bases separating them. Germline V gives CDR1 KGHDR, CDR2 SFDVKD. This CDR3 contains 15 residues. The CDR3 DNA is TGTGCCACCAGTGATAGTAGACAGACCCTTTATGGCTACACCTTC. This translates into CATSDSRQTLYGYTF.

The chain carries TRBV7-3 and TRBJ2-5; 10 bases line up with TRBD2. Looked up from germline, CDR1 is SGHTA and CDR2 is FQGTGA. The CDR3 consists of 15 residues. The V segment lost 5 bases and the J segment 5 bases; nucleotides outside the gene matches: 8. CDR3 nucleotides: TGTGCCAGCAGCCTGAGCGGGGGGGCCCGGGAGACCCAGTACTTC. Translation: CASSLSGGARETQYF.

Notes on this clone: Germline is not matched at one junction end, which may reflect a read error. Written as DNA, the CDR3 is TGTGCCAGCAGCTTGGAAGGGACTAGCGGGGCCGCCTTT. Amino acid sequence: CASSLEGTSGAAF. The chain couples TRBV5-6 to TRBJ2-3, with 13 bases identical to TRBD2. The CDR3 runs to 13 residues. The V gene's germline CDR1 is SGHDT and CDR2 YYEEEE.

The rearrangement joins TRBV6-5 to TRBJ2-7, with a possible D match to TRBD2 (6 bases). V was pared by 8 bases and J by 1 base, with 9 bases between. Germline V gives CDR1 MNHEY, CDR2 SVGAGI. The CDR3 contains 12 residues. The CDR3 here is CASEGLSYEQYV. In DNA form, the CDR3 reads TGTGCCAGCGAGGGACTGTCCTACGAGCAGTACGTC.

The chain couples TRBV1 to TRBJ2-7; TRBD2 is the table's D call, not checked against the DNA. TRBV1 is designated a pseudogene. The CDR3 contains 13 residues. In nucleotides, the CDR3 is TGCACCAGCCCTAGCGGGGGGTGTTACGAGCAGTACGTC. Translating gives CTSPSGGCYEQYV.